A single sample is the source of the 20 T cell receptor beta chains below, sequenced in a study of tissue T cells after allogeneic stem cell transplantation. The assay was immunoSEQ multiplex PCR, and TCRdb's table has in-frame clones only and misses some. The table records about 50,000 clones, 73% of them present only once. The material sequenced was sorted cells pooled from one or two spleens. The receptor set was obtained from a pool of C57BL/6 mice in good health.

As to this clone: Germline and genes here are mouse. Read coverage stops 1 residue before the CDR3 terminus; the germline J gene supplies the remainder. This chain connects TRBV13-1 to TRBJ2-4; weak D call: TRBD1 (5 bases). Trimming left V 0 bases short and J 0 bases short, with 8 bases between. Germline CDR1 and CDR2: NSHNY and SYGAGN. This CDR3 contains 15 residues. CDR3: CASSDARDSQNTLYF. The CDR3 DNA, read in part, is TGTGCCAGCAGTGATGCCAGGGATAGTCAAAACACCTTGTAC.

Turning to this clone: Mouse names are used for the genes. The read finishes 1 residue shy of the CDR3 end, and the germline J gene is used to complete it. V and J are TRBV2 and TRBJ2-4; D is undetermined. Germline loops: CDR1 LGHNA, CDR2 YSYQKL. This CDR3 region has 10 residues. Trimming took off 3 bases at V and 7 bases at J, with 2 bases between the two ends. CDR3 bases read: TGTGCCAGCAGCCACGACACCTTGTAC. Amino acids: CASSHDTLY. The whole CDR3 sequence is CASSHDTLYF.

A note on this clone: Mouse germline and gene names are used. The CDR3 is cut off 1 residue early in the read; its end comes from the germline J gene. The genes are TRBV12-1 and TRBJ2-4; D gene ambiguous. The CDR3 has 12 amino acids. Germline assignment: CDR1 SGHSN and CDR2 HYEKVE. V gave up 0 bases and J gave up 0 bases, with 0 bases separating them. CDR3 protein: CASSLSQNTLYF. The sequenced CDR3 bases are TGTGCCAGCTCTCTCAGTCAAAACACCTTGTAC. Full variable domain (missing parts from reference TRBV12-1 and TRBJ2-4): DSGVVQSPRHIIKEKGGRSVLTCIPISGHSNVVWYQQTLGKELKFLIQHYEKVERDKGFLPSRFSVQQFDDYHSEMNMSALELEDSAMYFCASSLSQNTLYFGAGTRLSVL.

Details on this clone: The genes are named according to mouse. The missing CDR3 end, 1 residue past where the read stops, is filled in from the germline J gene. The V call is TRBV2, the J call TRBJ1-6; 7 positions match TRBD1. TRBJ1-6 is recorded as an ORF, its role being uncertain. The CDR3 covers 16 residues. With 3 bases clipped from V and 5 bases from J, the junction kept 7 bases outside the gene matches. Per the germline V gene, CDR1 is LGHNA and CDR2 is YSYQKL. The CDR3 region is CASSHLRGRDNSPLYF. The sequenced part of the CDR3 DNA is TGTGCCAGCAGCCATCTTAGGGGGCGCGATAATTCGCCCCTCTAC.

With respect to this clone: Here the gene names and germline are mouse. From the germline J gene comes the end of the CDR3, since the read stops 1 residue before it. The identical CDR3 is also encoded by other nucleotide sequences in the sample. The V call is TRBV26, the J call TRBJ1-1, with unresolved D. V was shortened by 3 bases and J by 5 bases, with 4 bases between the two germline ends. Germline values: CDR1 KGHPV, CDR2 FQNQEV (reference sequence). The length of the CDR3 is 11 residues. The CDR3 DNA, read in part, is TGTGCCAGCAGTCTTGGGACAGAAGTCTTC. Protein sequence: CASSLGTEVF. The full CDR3 reads CASSLGTEVFF.

About this clone: Genes here carry mouse names. The CDR3 end lies 1 residue beyond the end of the read and is filled in from the germline J gene. The J gene is TRBJ2-1, the V gene TRBV1; weak D call: TRBD1 (6 bases). Germline values: CDR1 NSQYPW, CDR2 LRSPGD (reference sequence). Trimming took 4 bases from V and 1 from J, leaving 11 bases between them. The CDR3 has 15 residues. The CDR3 is CTCSEGGGNYAEQFF. Incomplete CDR3 DNA: TGCACCTGCAGTGAAGGGGGAGGGAACTATGCTGAGCAGTTC.

A remark on this clone: Gene names are mouse gene names. With the read ending 1 residue before the CDR3 end, the germline J gene is used to fill in that end. The chain has TRBV29 and TRBJ2-5; TRBD1 might be the D (6 bases). The V gene's germline CDR1 is MSHET and CDR2 SYDVDS. The CDR3 is made up of 12 amino acids. Trimming took 2 bases from V and 6 from J, leaving 6 bases between them. CDR3 DNA (partial): TGTGCTAGCAGTTTAGACAGGGACACCCAGTAC. This codes for CASSLDRDTQY. The entire CDR3 is CASSLDRDTQYF.

Concerning this clone: Here the gene names and germline are mouse. Incomplete CDR3 DNA: TGTGCAAGCAGCTTAGATGGGGGGAATTCGCCCCTCTAC. Translation gives CASSLDGGNSPLY. The whole CDR3 protein reads CASSLDGGNSPLYF. This sequence joins TRBV16 and TRBJ1-6, with D possibly being TRBD1 (5 bases). Coverage ceases 1 residue before the CDR3 finishes, and the germline J gene fills in the end. TRBJ1-6 is an ORF; its function is uncertain. Looked up from germline, CDR1 is SGHSA and CDR2 is FRNQAP. The CDR3 loop spans 14 amino acids. V was cut by 0 bases and J by 7 bases, with 7 bases left in between.

Turning to this clone: Gene names denote mouse genes. The read finishes 1 residue shy of the CDR3 end, and the germline J gene is used to complete it. This sequence joins TRBV19 and TRBJ1-4; D is undetermined. This CDR3 is built from 12 residues. Germline V gives CDR1 FNHDT, CDR2 SITEND (reference sequence). V was shortened by 3 bases and J by 7 bases, with 7 bases between the two germline ends. The CDR3 spells CASSKGSERLFF. CDR3 DNA (partial): TGTGCCAGCAGTAAAGGGAGCGAAAGATTATTT.

About this clone itself: Gene names follow the mouse nomenclature. The read ends 1 residue shy of where the CDR3 ends; the end is completed using the germline J gene. This specimen includes other DNA sequences encoding the same CDR3. The genes are TRBV26 and TRBJ2-7; D unresolved. The CDR3 spans 12 residues. The V end was cut by 3 bases, the J end by 3 bases, with 6 bases between. The germline V gene has CDR1 KGHPV and CDR2 FQNQEV (reference sequence). CDR3 amino acids: CASSLDNYEQYF. The DNA read from the CDR3 is TGTGCCAGCAGTCTCGACAACTATGAACAGTAC.

In the case of this clone: Gene names follow the mouse nomenclature. The read is 1 residue too short to cover the CDR3 end, so that end is filled in from the germline J gene. This sequence joins TRBV24 and TRBJ2-1, with TRBD2 matching over 11 bases. The CDR3 is 15 residues long. The V gene's germline CDR1 is KGHTA and CDR2 FRNEEI. J gave up 6 bases and V 1 base, and 2 bases lay outside the gene matches. The CDR3 spells CASSLSGLGVAEQFF. Incomplete CDR3 DNA: TGTGCCAGCAGTCTGTCGGGACTGGGGGTTGCTGAGCAGTTC.

Comment on this clone: The gene names given are mouse names. The CDR3 bases that were read are TGTGCCTGGAGTCCCGGACTGGGGGCCAACCAAGACACCCAGTAC. This sequence encodes CAWSPGLGANQDTQY. The entire CDR3 protein is CAWSPGLGANQDTQYF. This chain uses TRBV31 with TRBJ2-5, with 10 positions matching TRBD2. The read ends 1 residue shy of where the CDR3 ends; the end is completed using the germline J gene. Germline lookup yields CDR1 GKSSPN and CDR2 SITVG. The V gene end was trimmed by 1 base and the J gene end by 0 bases; junction bases not matched to a gene: 4. The CDR3 has 16 residues.

Turning to this clone: The genes and germline here are from mouse. The CDR3 spells CASTGLGDAEQFF. The CDR3 DNA, read in part, is TGTGCCAGCACCGGACTGGGGGATGCTGAGCAGTTC. The chain combines TRBV13-1 with TRBJ2-1; the match to TRBD2 covers 10 bases. The read comes to an end 1 residue before the CDR3 does, leaving the germline J gene to fill in the end. The germline gives CDR1 NSHNY, CDR2 SYGAGN. J was trimmed by 5 bases and V by 6 bases; bases with no gene match: 2. CDR3 length equals 13 residues.

Turning to this clone: Gene names and germline match the mouse. From the germline J gene comes the end of the CDR3, since the read stops 1 residue before it. The V call is TRBV31, the J call TRBJ2-1; D perhaps matches TRBD2 (7 bases). CDR3 length equals 14 residues. V was pared by 0 bases and J by 7 bases, with 13 bases between. Germline V gene sequence: CDR1 GKSSPN, CDR2 SITVG. The sequenced CDR3 bases are TGTGCCTGGAGTCTAGGGGGGCGCGGGGCTGAGCAGTTC. Its translation is CAWSLGGRGAEQF. The full CDR3 sequence reads CAWSLGGRGAEQFF.

Notes on this clone: Genes here carry mouse names. From the germline J gene comes the end of the CDR3, since the read stops 1 residue before it. The chain combines TRBV13-3 with TRBJ2-4; D not certain. Germline V gives CDR1 NNHDY, CDR2 SYVADS. V lost 0 bases, J lost 0 bases, and 5 bases lay in between. The CDR3 sequence is 14 residues long. Partial CDR3 DNA: TGTGCCAGCAGTGATGCAAATAGTCAAAACACCTTGTAC. It encodes CASSDANSQNTLY. The entire CDR3 reads CASSDANSQNTLYF.

About this clone: Genes and germline are mouse. From the germline J gene comes the end of the CDR3, since the read stops 1 residue before it. This rearrangement joins TRBV1 to TRBJ2-4; D is ambiguous. The V end lost 5 bases, the J end lost 3 bases, and 9 bases lay between the germline ends. Germline V gives CDR1 NSQYPW, CDR2 LRSPGD (reference sequence). The CDR3 length is 13 residues. The CDR3 bases that were read are TGCACCTGCAGTTCACGACCGCAAAACACCTTGTAC. Translation: CTCSSRPQNTLY. The full CDR3 sequence reads CTCSSRPQNTLYF.

Worth noting for this clone: All gene names here are mouse names. From the germline J gene comes the end of the CDR3, since the read stops 1 residue before it. V usage is TRBV16 and J usage is TRBJ1-1; D unresolved. Germline V gene lookup returns CDR1 SGHSA and CDR2 FRNQAP. The CDR3 spans 13 residues. Trimming removed 2 bases at V and 0 bases at J, with 4 bases between. CDR3 sequence: CASSLSANTEVFF. The sequenced CDR3 bases are TGTGCAAGCAGCTTAAGTGCAAACACAGAAGTCTTC.

This clone showed up just once. Mouse germline and gene names are used. The DNA ends 1 residue before the CDR3 does, and the rest of the CDR3 is filled in from the germline J gene. The V and J genes are TRBV2 and TRBJ1-3; D unresolved. Germline lookup yields CDR1 LGHNA and CDR2 YSYQKL. V was cut by 1 base and J by 0 bases, with 7 bases left in between. CDR3 length: 15 amino acids. CDR3 region: CASSQVGYSGNTLYF. Partial CDR3 DNA: TGTGCCAGCAGCCAAGTGGGGTATTCTGGAAATACGCTCTAT.

This clone was observed a handful of times. Genes and germline come from the mouse. The read halts 1 residue ahead of the CDR3 end, with the missing end drawn from the germline J gene. This chain joins TRBV13-2 and TRBJ2-7, with D hard to call. CDR1 is NNHNN, CDR2 SYGAGS, per germline (reference sequence). The V gene lost 0 bases and the J gene lost 0 bases, with 4 bases spanning the gap. This CDR3 contains 13 residues. The DNA read from the CDR3 is TGTGCCAGCGGTGATGCGGGCTCCTATGAACAGTAC. Its protein is CASGDAGSYEQY. The whole CDR3 sequence is CASGDAGSYEQYF.

This clone showed up just once. Mouse gene names apply. The read is 1 residue too short to cover the CDR3 end, so that end is filled in from the germline J gene. This sequence joins TRBV16 and TRBJ2-3; 11 bases are shared with TRBD2. V lost 5 bases to trimming and J lost 3 bases; unmatched junction nucleotides: 7. Germline-derived CDR1 and CDR2 are SGHSA and FRNQAP. There are 16 residues in the CDR3. The sequenced part of the CDR3 DNA is TGTGCAAGCAGCCCGGACTGGGGGGATCGGGCAGAAACGCTGTAT. Amino acid sequence: CASSPDWGDRAETLY. The full CDR3 is CASSPDWGDRAETLYF.